Listed below are T cell receptor beta chains from one sample, sequenced in a study of Graves' ophthalmopathy and Graves' hyperthyroidism. TCRdb re-called the multiplex PCR reads through MiXCR, storing one row per CDR3 protein. This sample has 680,000 or so distinct CDR3 sequences, with 20% to 25% found just once. The material sequenced was peripheral blood. The origin of the receptors is a woman under 30 with stable Graves' hyperthyroidism. Some clones in this sample may be carry-over from other donors' samples. Each CDR3 is given with its conserved first and last residue. The D gene is left open where the match is weak. Clone size is shown for a subset of rows, as once, few, many or a class of expanded clone.

V	size	D	J	length	DNA	CDR3
TRBV20-1	few	TRBD2	TRBJ2-7	16	TGCAGTGCTAGAAGACTAGCGGGGGGCGCCTCCTACGAGCAGTACTTC	CSARRLAGGASYEQYF
TRBV2	.	.	TRBJ2-5	13	TGTGCCAGCAGGGGGATCGCCAAAGAGACCCAGTACTTC	CASRGIAKETQYF
TRBV12-3/TRBV12-4	many	TRBD1	TRBJ1-2	16	TGTGCCAGCAGTTCCCCAGCGGGCAGGGGGCTTGGTGGCTACACCTTC	CASSSPAGRGLGGYTF
TRBV6-1	.	TRBD2	TRBJ2-7	15	TGTGCCAGCAGTCGTGCTAGCGGGAGCAACCACGAGCAGTACTTC	CASSRASGSNHEQYF
TRBV20-1	many	.	TRBJ2-7	14	TGCAGTGCTAGAGATCACCAGGGGTACTACGAGCAGTACTTC	CSARDHQGYYEQYF
TRBV6-4	many	.	TRBJ2-5	16	TGTGCCAGCAGTGTTAGCTGGGCAGAAGACCAAGAGACCCAGTACTTC	CASSVSWAEDQETQYF
TRBV6-5	few	.	TRBJ2-5	15	TGTGCCAGCAGTTACAGCCGGACTCATAAAGAGACCAAGTACTTC	CASSYSRTHKETKYF
TRBV7-9	many	TRBD1	TRBJ2-2	15	TGTGCCAGCAGACCCGGGACAGGGAACACCGGGGAGCTGTTTTTT	CASRPGTGNTGELFF
TRBV6-2/TRBV6-3	.	TRBD1	TRBJ2-7	16	TGTGCCAGCAGTTACACACGGACAGGGCATGCCTACGAGCAGTACTTC	CASSYTRTGHAYEQYF
TRBV20-1	.	.	TRBJ2-1	14	TGCAGTGCCTTTGACAGGGGAGGGATTGGTGAGCAGTTCTTC	CSAFDRGGIGEQFF
TRBV28	many	TRBD1	TRBJ1-1	14	TGTGCCAGCAGGTACCGGGACAGGGAGACTGAAGCTTTCTTT	CASRYRDRETEAFF
TRBV20-1	.	TRBD1	TRBJ1-2	13	TGCAGTGCTGGGGGACAGGGTAACTATGGCTACACCTTC	CSAGGQGNYGYTF
TRBV5-1	many	TRBD1	TRBJ2-7	15	TGCGCCAGCAGCTCCGGGACAGGACAGACCTACGAGCAGTACTTC	CASSSGTGQTYEQYF
TRBV5-6	many	.	TRBJ2-6	16	TGTGCCAGCAGCTTAGAGAGGGGCACCGGGGCCAACGTCCTGACTTTC	CASSLERGTGANVLTF
TRBV12-3/TRBV12-4	many	TRBD2	TRBJ2-7	15	TGTGCCAGCAGTCTACTAGCGGGGATCTCCTACGAGCAGTACTTC	CASSLLAGISYEQYF
TRBV6-2/TRBV6-3	many	TRBD1	TRBJ1-2	14	TGTGCCAGCAGCCCGGACAGGGGGCTTTATGGCTACACCTTC	CASSPDRGLYGYTF
TRBV12-3/TRBV12-4	.	.	TRBJ2-5	15	TGTGCCAGCAGGCGACAATACGAACCCGAAGAGACCCAGTACTTC	CASRRQYEPEETQYF
TRBV7-9	many	.	TRBJ2-5	15	TGTGCCAGCAGCCGTAGCCGGGTGTACCAAGAGACCCAGTACTTC	CASSRSRVYQETQYF
TRBV28	many	TRBD1	TRBJ2-5	14	TGTGCCAGCAGGGACAGGGGGTATCGGGAGGCCCAGTACTTC	CASRDRGYREAQYF
TRBV6-5	.	TRBD1	TRBJ2-7	16	TGTGCCAGCAGTTACTCGACTGGGACAGGGAGCTACGAGCAGTACTTC	CASSYSTGTGSYEQYF
TRBV28	.	TRBD1	TRBJ1-3	15	TGTGCCAGCAGCCCGACAGGGGGGGAAGGAAACACCATATATTTT	CASSPTGGEGNTIYF
TRBV6-5	many	.	TRBJ1-2	13	TGTGCCAGCAGTTATGGCTCGGTAAATGGCTACACCTTC	CASSYGSVNGYTF
TRBV13	many	.	TRBJ1-1	15	TGTGCCAGCGCAAAACAGGCCCGATTGAACACTGAAGCTTTCTTT	CASAKQARLNTEAFF
TRBV18	few	.	TRBJ2-5	14	TGTGCCAGCTCACGTAACAGGGCACAAGAGACCCAGTACTTC	CASSRNRAQETQYF
TRBV12-3/TRBV12-4	.	.	TRBJ2-7	11	TGTGCCAGCACCCGCGACCAGGAGCAGTACTTC	CASTRDQEQYF
TRBV6-1	many	TRBD2	TRBJ2-5	15	TGTGCCAGCAGTGTAGCTAGCGGGAGACAAGAGACCCAGTACTTC	CASSVASGRQETQYF
TRBV30	many	TRBD1	TRBJ1-1	12	TGTGCCTGGAGTAGGGGGCAAACTGAAGCTTTCTTT	CAWSRGQTEAFF
TRBV6-2/TRBV6-3	many	.	TRBJ1-1	14	TGTGCCAGCAGTTACTCGACCCCCCAGGTTGAAGCTTTCTTT	CASSYSTPQVEAFF
TRBV9	many	.	TRBJ1-5	15	TGTGCCAGCAGCGTAGACCCGATAGGCAATCAGCCCCAGCATTTT	CASSVDPIGNQPQHF
TRBV5-5	.	TRBD2	TRBJ2-2	16	TGTGCCAGCAGCTTATACGGGGGGGTGAACACCGGGGAGCTGTTTTTT	CASSLYGGVNTGELFF
TRBV6-2/TRBV6-3	.	.	TRBJ2-7	12	TGTGCCAGCACCAATGCCCCTTCCGAGCAGTACTTC	CASTNAPSEQYF
TRBV5-1	.	.	TRBJ2-4	14	TGCGCCAGCAGCGCCGGACAGACTTATAGCATTCAGTACTTC	CASSAGQTYSIQYF
TRBV12-3/TRBV12-4	.	.	TRBJ2-7	18	TGTGCCAGCAGTTTCCGGCCCCCTAGTGGAGCACCCTTCGTCGATCAGTACTTC	CASSFRPPSGAPFVDQYF
TRBV12-3/TRBV12-4	.	TRBD2	TRBJ2-2	16	TGTGCCAGCAGTCCGCGGGGGGCCCTGACCACCGGGGAGCTGTTTTTT	CASSPRGALTTGELFF
TRBV30	many	.	TRBJ1-2	13	TGTGCCTGGAGTCGGTGGGGCTGGGATGGCTACACCTTC	CAWSRWGWDGYTF
TRBV2	many	TRBD1	TRBJ1-2	13	TGTGCCAGCAGTGGACAGGGCAGAGGTGGCTACACCTTC	CASSGQGRGGYTF
TRBV28	few	TRBD1	TRBJ2-7	15	TGTGCCAGCAGTGTTAGACAGGGAATTCTACCCGAGCAGTACTTC	CASSVRQGILPEQYF
TRBV27	few	TRBD1	TRBJ2-7	15	TGTGCCAGCAGCTACGGAAGGGGGCAGTCCTACGAGCAGTACTTC	CASSYGRGQSYEQYF
TRBV20-1	many	.	TRBJ1-5	14	TGCAGTGCTCCCTTAGGTCCCCAAAGGCAGCCCCAGCATTTT	CSAPLGPQRQPQHF
TRBV11-2	few	TRBD2	TRBJ2-7	15	TGTGCCAGCAGCTTCGGACTAGCGGCGACCTACGAGCAGTACTTC	CASSFGLAATYEQYF
TRBV5-1	.	TRBD1	TRBJ2-4	13	TGCGCCAGCAGCTTGCCAGGGGGTGACATTCAGTACTTC	CASSLPGGDIQYF
TRBV6-1	.	TRBD1	TRBJ1-5	16	TGTGCCAGCAGTGAAGTGAACAGGGGGCCCTATCAGCCCCAGCATTTT	CASSEVNRGPYQPQHF
TRBV5-1	many	.	TRBJ2-4	12	TGCGCCAGCAGCTTGGAGGGTCTTCTTCAGTACTTC	CASSLEGLLQYF
TRBV11-2	.	.	TRBJ1-5	17	TGTGCCAGCAGCTTAGGGTCGGAGGGTTATAGCAATCAGCCCCAGCATTTT	CASSLGSEGYSNQPQHF
TRBV20-1	.	.	TRBJ1-5	12	TGCAGTGCTTTGACCGGCGCCCAGCCCCGGCATTTT	CSALTGAQPRHF
TRBV5-1	.	.	TRBJ1-4	14	TGCGCCAGCAGCCTGAAGGGGCCTGGTGAAAAACTGTTTTTT	CASSLKGPGEKLFF